This entry is about one TCR beta chain. The source of the sample is a study of blood T cell repertoires in COVID-19. Study context: The study drew acute and convalescent COVID-19 samples from the United States, Italy and Spain.

Seattle participants joined during active infection and were tracked over time. This table comes from immunoSEQ multiplex PCR, and its TCRdb copy is limited to in-frame clones, with some not included. Of some 350,000 clones listed, roughly 90% are singletons. The TCR was taken from a woman aged 65 to 85 with COVID-19, enrolled during active disease. The sequenced material came from peripheral blood.

The CDR3 reads CASSAAGTGGTEAFF. The CDR3 DNA is TGTGCCAGCAGCGCTGCCGGGACAGGGGGCACTGAAGCTTTCTTT. The chain joins TRBV11-2 to TRBJ1-1, with 11 nucleotides matching TRBD1. CDR1 is SGHAT, CDR2 FQNNGV, per germline. V shed 5 bases, J shed 4 bases, and the junction held 6 bases outside the gene matches. The CDR3 covers 15 residues. Full variable domain (missing parts from reference TRBV11-2 and TRBJ1-1): EAGVAQSPRYKIIEKRQSVAFWCNPISGHATLYWYQQILGQGPKLLIQFQNNGVVDDSQLPKDRFSAERLKGVDSTLKIQPAKLEDSAVYLCASSAAGTGGTEAFFGQGTRLTVV.